These 3 T cell receptor beta chains were all obtained from the same sample, sequenced in a study of blood T cells in healthy people across ages. The second PCR ran roughly 6 to 11 cycles with a sample-barcoded 5' primer and J-beta primers. TCRdb re-analysed the 5' RACE reads in MiXCR, keeping a single row per CDR3 protein. The data contain about 1,400,000 distinct CDR3 sequences, approximately 38% of them seen just once; the ten biggest clones take up roughly 7.7%. The sample taken for sequencing was blood. These receptor sequences come from a woman between 18 and 29 years old in good health.

There are a few counts of this clonotype. This chain joins TRBV5-1 and TRBJ1-1; D unresolved. Trimming left V 0 bases short and J 4 bases short, with 10 bases between. This CDR3 is 14 amino acids long. The germline V gene has CDR1 SGHRS and CDR2 YFSETQ. The CDR3 protein is CASSLVGWGTEAFF. CDR3 DNA sequence: TGCGCCAGCAGCTTGGTGGGTTGGGGCACTGAAGCTTTCTTT.

The chain has TRBV5-1 and TRBJ2-1, with 8 positions matching TRBD2. V lost 6 bases and J lost 3; bases outside the gene matches: 11. The CDR3 contains 16 residues. Per germline, CDR1 SGHRS and CDR2 YFSETQ. The CDR3 is CASMGVSGGGYNEQFF. CDR3 nucleotide sequence: TGCGCCAGCATGGGGGTAAGCGGGGGTGGCTACAATGAGCAGTTCTTC.

V usage is TRBV30 and J usage is TRBJ1-5; D not resolved. Trimming took off 2 bases at V and 9 bases at J, with 23 bases between the two ends. There are 16 residues in the CDR3. Germline CDR1 and CDR2: GTSNPN and SVGIG (reference sequence). CDR3 sequence: CAWSPSSGGRQSPQHF. CDR3 in DNA: TGTGCCTGGAGTCCCTCCTCGGGAGGTCGCCAATCGCCCCAGCATTTT.